The clone carrying this TCR beta chain was detected once. As yet, its antigen is unknown. The split of CD4+ cells yielded CD45RA+ naive and CD45RA-negative memory subsets. The sample comes from a study of shared clonotypes between healthy human individuals. Regarding the study as a whole: Sorted-subset samples were not fully sequenced, rarefaction indicated. Researchers sampled blood only, noting tissue repertoires likely differ.

Researchers ran the assay at a deep level. Measured with immunoSEQ multiplex PCR; TCRdb has only the in-frame clones, and not every one. In the table there are more than 2,000,000 clones, about 92% of which are singletons. This CDR3 contains 18 residues. The germline V and J ends were trimmed by 1 base and 0 bases, with 16 bases remaining between them. Per germline, CDR1 SEHNR and CDR2 FQNEAQ (reference sequence). Specimen: naive CD4+ T cells from PBMCs. Documented subset: CD45RA+ positively selected. This receptor was taken from a man between 18 and 29 years old in good health. Some clones in this sample may be carry-over from other donors' samples. The rearrangement links TRBV7-9 to TRBJ2-1, with D possibly TRBD2 on 6 matching bases. The CDR3 reads CASSLGVGGAASYNEQFF. In DNA form, the CDR3 reads TGTGCCAGCAGCTTAGGCGTTGGCGGGGCGGCCTCCTACAATGAGCAGTTCTTC.